One and the same sample provided the 24 T cell receptor beta chains below, sequenced in a study of glioma-infiltrating T cells after dendritic cell vaccination. The method was immunoSEQ multiplex PCR; TCRdb's version includes in-frame clones alone and lacks a portion of them. Among under 40,000 clones listed, 85% to 95% were seen once. The sample was blood, taken before dendritic cell vaccination. All receptors come from a human donor with glioblastoma.

The gene calls are TRBV6-5 and TRBJ2-1; possibly TRBD1 for D (6 bases). The germline V and J ends were trimmed by 6 bases and 6 bases, with 12 bases remaining between them. The CDR3 is 13 residues long. Germline loops: CDR1 MNHEY, CDR2 SVGAGI. The DNA for the CDR3 is TGTGCCAGCAGAACAGGGTACCTCAATGAGCAGTTCTTC. This codes for CASRTGYLNEQFF.

A remark on this clone: The junction departs from the called germline gene at one end, perhaps through a read error. Within the sample, other DNA sequences also encode this same CDR3. The chain joins TRBV4-1 to TRBJ1-6, with 9 positions matching TRBD1. The CDR3 covers 19 residues. Germline CDR1 and CDR2: MGHRA and YSYEKL. CDR3 sequence: CASSQGTGTGSSYNSPLHF. CDR3 nucleotides: TGCGCCAGCAGCCAAGGGACCGGGACAGGGAGCTCCTATAATTCCCCCCTCCACTTT.

The chain combines TRBV15 with TRBJ2-7; 12 positions match TRBD1. CDR3 length equals 16 residues. Germline assignment: CDR1 LNHNV and CDR2 YYDKDF (reference sequence). After removal of 1 base from V and 7 bases from J, the junction contained 8 bases not matched to a gene. For the CDR3, the DNA is TGTGCCACCAGCAGAGCCCCCGGGACAGGGGGCGGTGAGCAGTACTTC. The encoded protein is CATSRAPGTGGGEQYF.

The rearrangement joins TRBV6-5 to TRBJ1-6; 9 bases match TRBD1. Per germline, CDR1 MNHEY and CDR2 SVGAGI. CDR3 length: 15 amino acids. J was trimmed by 11 bases and V by 2 bases; bases with no gene match: 7. The CDR3 DNA reads TGTGCCAGCAGTTACGCACAGGGGGCTAGGCCACCCCTCCACTTT. Translated, it gives CASSYAQGARPPLHF.

This chain uses TRBV10-3 with TRBJ1-2; D unclear. The CDR3 runs 14 residues. Trimming cost V 7 bases and J 4 bases, with 16 bases left between them. Germline V gives CDR1 ENHRY, CDR2 SYGVKD. The CDR3 spells CAITENGLVYGYTF. The CDR3 nucleotides are TGTGCCATCACGGAGAATGGCCTTGTCTATGGCTACACCTTC.

The chain carries TRBV6-5 and TRBJ2-7, with 8 bases aligning to TRBD1. In germline, CDR1 is MNHEY, CDR2 SVGAGI. This CDR3 spans 13 amino acids. The J segment lost 7 bases and the V segment lost 5 bases, leaving 7 bases of the junction unmatched. CDR3 sequence reads: CASSRTGSREQYF. CDR3 sequence (DNA): TGTGCCAGCAGTCGGACAGGGTCGCGGGAGCAGTACTTC.

This rearrangement joins TRBV6-5 to TRBJ2-7; a possible D gene is TRBD1 (5 bases). Germline V gene data show CDR1 as MNHEY and CDR2 as SVGAGI. The V and J ends lost 4 bases and 6 bases respectively, with 13 bases between them. There are 13 residues in the CDR3. DNA of the CDR3: TGTGCCAGCAGTTCTCCAGGGTGGAGCGAGCAGTACTTC. Amino acids: CASSSPGWSEQYF.

J is TRBJ2-4 and V is TRBV5-1; tentative D call: TRBD2 (5 bases). This CDR3 is built from 15 residues. V gave up 1 base and J gave up 0 bases, with 8 bases separating them. In germline, CDR1 is SGHRS, CDR2 YFSETQ. The CDR3 DNA follows: TGCGCCAGCAGCTTGCCCGGACTAGCCAAAAACATTCAGTACTTC. This encodes CASSLPGLAKNIQYF.

V and J are TRBV4-1 and TRBJ2-2; D gene ambiguous. The CDR3 loop spans 16 amino acids. V was pared by 0 bases and J by 2 bases, with 10 bases between. Germline V lookup: CDR1 MGHRA, CDR2 YSYEKL. The CDR3 nucleotides read TGCGCCAGCAGCCAAGACTGGCAGGTCAACACCGGGGAGCTGTTTTTT. Residues: CASSQDWQVNTGELFF.

This chain connects TRBV14 to TRBJ2-3, with a tentative D call TRBD1 (7 bases). V was shortened by 3 bases and J by 3 bases, with 16 bases between the two germline ends. Germline assignment: CDR1 SGHDN and CDR2 FVKESK. The CDR3 has 16 residues. CDR3 DNA: TGTGCCAGCAGCCACTCAGGGGGGCCTTCGACAGATACGCAGTATTTT. Protein sequence: CASSHSGGPSTDTQYF.

V usage is TRBV5-1 and J usage is TRBJ2-7; D gene uncertain. Germline assignment: CDR1 SGHRS and CDR2 YFSETQ. The CDR3 spans 15 residues. The V and J ends lost 0 bases and 3 bases respectively, with 13 bases between them. CDR3 protein: CASSLANAEIYEQYF. CDR3 nucleotide sequence: TGCGCCAGCAGCTTGGCCAATGCGGAGATCTACGAGCAGTACTTC.

V is TRBV7-8 and J is TRBJ1-1, with 9 bases matching TRBD1. The CDR3 contains 15 residues. CDR1 SGHVS and CDR2 FQNEAQ come from the germline V gene. J was trimmed by 2 bases and V by 6 bases; bases with no gene match: 7. The CDR3 nucleotides read TGTGCCAGCAGTTTTAGGGGACAGGGAAACACTGAAGCTTTCTTT. It codes for CASSFRGQGNTEAFF.

The CDR3 DNA reads as TGCGCCAGCAGCTTGACACGACCGGGGGGTGATGAGCAGTTCTTC. This encodes CASSLTRPGGDEQFF. The chain links TRBV5-1 to TRBJ2-1; 7 positions agree with TRBD2. The V segment lost 1 base and the J segment 8 bases; nucleotides outside the gene matches: 9. CDR3 length: 15 residues. CDR1 is SGHRS, CDR2 YFSETQ, per germline.

The chain joins TRBV6-5 to TRBJ2-5; possibly TRBD2 for D (5 bases). Trimming pared 4 bases from V and 5 bases from J, leaving 17 bases between. This CDR3 has 15 amino acids. The germline CDR1 and CDR2 sequences are MNHEY and SVGAGI. CDR3: CASSLGGARRETQYF. The DNA of the CDR3 is TGTGCCAGCAGTTTAGGAGGCGCCCGCCGGGAGACCCAGTACTTC.

V is TRBV7-9 and J is TRBJ2-5; 15 bases are shared with TRBD2. V shed 4 bases and J 1 base; nucleotides not matched to a gene: 10. This CDR3 is 19 amino acids long. Germline CDR1 is SEHNR and CDR2 is FQNEAQ (reference sequence). CDR3 sequence reads: CASSSYGTSGGLIQETQYF. The CDR3, as DNA: TGTGCCAGCAGCTCCTACGGGACTAGCGGGGGGCTTATCCAAGAGACCCAGTACTTC.

This chain joins TRBV10-3 and TRBJ2-7, with D maybe TRBD1 (6 bases). Per the germline V gene, CDR1 is ENHRY and CDR2 is SYGVKD. The length of the CDR3 is 13 residues. Trimming shortened V by 2 bases and J by 1 base, and 6 bases separated the two germline ends. CDR3 residues: CAISETGSYEQYF. In DNA form, the CDR3 reads TGTGCCATCAGTGAGACAGGGTCCTACGAGCAGTACTTC.

V usage is TRBV4-2 and J usage is TRBJ2-2; 8 nucleotides agree with TRBD2. CDR1 and CDR2 (germline): LGHNA, YNFKEQ. The CDR3 sequence is 15 residues long. V trimming: 0 bases; J trimming: 4 bases; junction bases outside the gene matches: 1. CDR3 sequence: CASSQDSGGTGELFF. CDR3 sequence (DNA): TGTGCCAGCAGCCAAGACAGCGGGGGCACCGGGGAGCTGTTTTTT.

The rearrangement uses TRBV4-2 and TRBJ2-7, with D perhaps matching TRBD2 (7 bases). The CDR3 is 15 amino acids. V was trimmed by 0 bases and J by 7 bases, leaving 16 bases between them. Germline V CDR1 and CDR2: LGHNA, YNFKEQ. CDR3 in amino acids: CASSQEGGASLEQYF. The CDR3, as DNA: TGTGCCAGCAGCCAAGAGGGGGGGGCCAGTCTAGAGCAGTACTTC.

The V and J genes are TRBV29-1 and TRBJ2-7, with 10 bases identical to TRBD1. Looked up from germline, CDR1 is SQVTM and CDR2 is ANQGSEA. The CDR3 sequence is 14 residues long. V shed 1 base and J 5 bases; nucleotides not matched to a gene: 5. The CDR3 region is CSVEGGQGFDEQYF. The CDR3, as DNA: TGCAGCGTTGAAGGGGGACAGGGGTTCGACGAGCAGTACTTC.

The J gene is TRBJ1-3, the V gene TRBV28, with 7 bases lining up with TRBD1. V was pared by 5 bases and J by 0 bases, with 7 bases of the junction left unmatched. The CDR3 is 16 residues long. CDR1 is MDHEN and CDR2 is SYDVKM in the germline V gene. The CDR3 reads CASSAPGQSSGNTIYF. The CDR3 bases are TGTGCCAGCAGTGCTCCGGGACAGAGCTCTGGAAACACCATATATTTT.

V usage is TRBV10-3 and J usage is TRBJ1-2; possibly TRBD1 for D (6 bases). CDR3 size: 13 residues. CDR1 and CDR2 from the germline V gene are ENHRY and SYGVKD. This CDR3 is CAGRQADRYGYTF. The CDR3 DNA follows: TGTGCGGGGAGACAGGCCGATCGGTATGGCTACACCTTC.

The CDR3 DNA sequence: TGTGCCAGCAGTAGTGAGAGCTCCTACAATGAGCAGTTCTTC. It specifies CASSSESSYNEQFF. The rearrangement links TRBV5-5 to TRBJ2-1; no definite D call. Per germline, CDR1 SGHKS and CDR2 YYEKEE (reference sequence). V lost 5 bases, J lost 0 bases, and 9 bases lay in between. CDR3 length: 14 residues.

Within the sample, this clone is medium-sized (0.01 to 0.1%). V is TRBV5-6 and J is TRBJ2-3; 9 bases are a match to TRBD2. Germline-derived CDR1 and CDR2 are SGHDT and YYEEEE. This CDR3 spans 15 amino acids. The junction had 4 bases not matched to a gene; V was cut back by 1 base and J by 4 bases. The CDR3 DNA sequence: TGTGCCAGCAGCTTGAAACTAGCGGGTCCAGATACGCAGTATTTT. Protein sequence: CASSLKLAGPDTQYF. Full variable domain (rest looked up from reference TRBV5-6 and TRBJ2-3): DAGVTQSPTHLIKTRGQQVTLRCSPKSGHDTVSWYQQALGQGPQFIFQYYEEEERQRGNFPDRFSGHQFPNYSSELNVNALLLGDSALYLCASSLKLAGPDTQYFGPGTRLTVL.

The genes are TRBV7-9 and TRBJ2-1, with 7 bases fitting TRBD1. This CDR3 comprises 15 residues. V dropped 4 bases and J dropped 7; count of bases not matched to a gene: 10. Germline V gives CDR1 SEHNR, CDR2 FQNEAQ (reference sequence). This CDR3 is CASSSRDSLTNEQFF. The CDR3 region has the DNA TGTGCCAGCAGCTCCCGGGACAGTCTTACTAATGAGCAGTTCTTC. The full variable domain, its missing parts supplied by reference TRBV7-9 and TRBJ2-1, is DTGVSQNPRHKITKRGQNVTFRCDPISEHNRLYWYRQTLGQGPEFLTYFQNEAQLEKSRLLSDRFSAERPKGSFSTLEIQRTEQGDSAMYLCASSSRDSLTNEQFFGPGTRLTVL.